This TCR beta chain was obtained from a study of beta chain features in type 1 diabetes. Study-wide results and caveats: Across all four CD4+ subsets, people with type 1 diabetes showed modestly shorter TCRB CDR3s.

On this clone itself: Its antigen is not identified.

The entirety of the isolated RNA underwent reverse transcription, so expressed TCRB transcripts were sequenced. Assay: immunoSEQ multiplex PCR; the TCRdb copy retains only in-frame clones and omits some. This sample has under 300,000 clones, with roughly 20% found just once. CDR3 length: 13 residues. Germline loops: CDR1 MNHNY, CDR2 SVGAGI (reference sequence). With 5 bases removed from V and 0 bases from J, the gap between germline ends came to 8 bases. Sequencing was done on a sample of naive CD4+ T cells from blood. The TCR was taken from a woman aged 40 to 50 with type 1 diabetes. The rearrangement links TRBV6-6 to TRBJ2-7; D perhaps matches TRBD1 (5 bases). The CDR3 spells CASSRQTSYEQYF. The CDR3 region has the DNA TGTGCCAGCAGTAGACAGACCTCCTACGAGCAGTACTTC.